These 23 T cell receptor beta chains share one sample of origin, sequenced in a study of response to subunit inactivated influenza vaccine. TCRdb independently ran MiXCR on the RT-PCR reads; one entry per CDR3 protein. The table records around 520,000 distinct CDR3 sequences, 12% of them present only once. This specimen was PBMCs from blood, taken on the day of vaccination. The origin of the receptors is a man in his fifties or sixties who received an inactivated influenza vaccine.

This clonotype showed up just a few times. This chain's CDR3 is CASSQSGGYYNEQFF. CDR3 DNA: TGTGCCAGCAGCCAAAGCGGGGGGTACTACAATGAGCAGTTCTTC. The chain has TRBV7-2 and TRBJ2-1, with 9 bases identical to TRBD2. V shed 5 bases, J shed 3 bases, and the junction held 5 bases outside the gene matches. The CDR3 contains 15 residues. Germline CDR1 reads SGHTA; CDR2 reads FQGNSA.

V is TRBV12-3 or TRBV12-4 and J is TRBJ2-1; 14 nucleotides match TRBD2. The CDR3 has 17 amino acids. After removal of 5 bases from V and 8 bases from J, the junction contained 11 bases not matched to a gene. The CDR3 loop is CASSPRTSGGIDHEQFF. CDR3 sequence (DNA): TGTGCCAGCAGTCCCCGGACTAGCGGGGGGATAGACCATGAGCAGTTCTTC.

The chain employs TRBV9 and TRBJ1-1; 8 bases line up with TRBD1. This CDR3 has 16 amino acids. The germline CDR1 and CDR2 sequences are SGDLS and YYNGEE. Germline trimming cut 0 bases from V and 5 bases from J; bases unmatched to any gene: 9. The CDR3: CASSVDGQGASTEAFF. CDR3 nucleotide sequence: TGTGCCAGCAGCGTAGACGGGCAGGGGGCGAGTACTGAAGCTTTCTTT.

This clonotype came up many times. This chain joins TRBV27 and TRBJ2-1; 13 bases match TRBD2. Germline V CDR1 and CDR2: MNHEY, SMNVEV (reference sequence). V lost 6 bases and J lost 6; bases outside the gene matches: 5. The CDR3 consists of 15 residues. CDR3 coding DNA: TGTGCCAGCAGCCAAGGGACTAGCGGGGTCAATGAGCAGTTCTTC. Its protein is CASSQGTSGVNEQFF.

This clonotype has more than one count but fewer than ten. This chain uses TRBV10-2 with TRBJ1-1; a possible D gene is TRBD1 (6 bases). This CDR3 spans 13 amino acids. Germline lookup yields CDR1 WSHSY and CDR2 SAAADI. Trimming stripped 1 base from V and 5 bases from J, with 8 bases between. The CDR3 DNA follows: TGCGCCAGCAGTGAGTATGGGACAACTGAAGCTTTCTTT. It yields the protein CASSEYGTTEAFF.

The chain uses TRBV12-3 or TRBV12-4 and TRBJ1-5; 7 bases line up with TRBD1. This CDR3 is built from 14 residues. V dropped 8 bases and J dropped 1; count of bases not matched to a gene: 5. The CDR3 DNA sequence: TGTGCCAGCCGAACAGGGGCGAGCAATCAGCCCCAGCATTTT. This codes for CASRTGASNQPQHF.

This chain uses TRBV15 with TRBJ2-1; 9 nucleotides line up with TRBD2. Germline CDR1 and CDR2: LNHNV and YYDKDF (reference sequence). The J segment lost 4 bases and the V segment lost 3 bases, leaving 7 bases of the junction unmatched. The CDR3 is 16 amino acids. The CDR3 is CATSRFSGGRYNEQFF. The DNA of the CDR3 is TGTGCCACCAGCAGGTTTAGCGGGGGCCGGTACAATGAGCAGTTCTTC. The whole variable domain, filled in from reference TRBV15 and TRBJ2-1, reads DAMVIQNPRYQVTQFGKPVTLSCSQTLNHNVMYWYQQKSSQAPKLLFHYYDKDFNNEADTPDNFQSRRPNTSFCFLDIRSPGLGDTAMYLCATSRFSGGRYNEQFFGPGTRLTVL.

The V and J genes are TRBV7-9 and TRBJ2-2; 9 nucleotides agree with TRBD2. With 5 bases clipped from V and 2 bases from J, the junction kept 6 bases outside the gene matches. Germline V gene data show CDR1 as SEHNR and CDR2 as FQNEAQ (reference sequence). The CDR3 totals 16 residues. CDR3 DNA: TGTGCCAGCAGCGCTGGACTAGCGTACAACACCGGGGAGCTGTTTTTT. It encodes CASSAGLAYNTGELFF. Full variable domain (remainder filled in from reference TRBV7-9 and TRBJ2-2): DTGVSQNPRHKITKRGQNVTFRCDPISEHNRLYWYRQTLGQGPEFLTYFQNEAQLEKSRLLSDRFSAERPKGSFSTLEIQRTEQGDSAMYLCASSAGLAYNTGELFFGEGSRLTVL.

This clonotype was seen more than once but under ten times. This chain uses TRBV5-6 with TRBJ2-1; 8 bases match TRBD2. The CDR3 is made up of 14 amino acids. V lost 2 bases, J lost 6 bases, and 4 bases stayed unmatched. Germline CDR1 reads SGHDT; CDR2 reads YYEEEE. DNA of the CDR3: TGTGCCAGCAGCTTAGCGGGAGTGACCAATGAGCAGTTCTTC. Protein: CASSLAGVTNEQFF.

This clonotype was detected many times. This chain joins TRBV3-1 and TRBJ2-5, with D unclear. The J call may be in error: the DNA end matches TRBJ2-3 better. The CDR3 spans 12 residues. Per germline, CDR1 LGHDT and CDR2 YNNKEL (reference sequence). CDR3 nucleotides: TGTGCCAGCAGCCAAGACGTTGGTACGCAGTATTTT. Its protein product is CASSQDVGTQYF.

J is TRBJ2-1 and V is TRBV29-1; D might be TRBD2 (6 bases). Germline V gene sequence: CDR1 SQVTM, CDR2 ANQGSEA. The CDR3 totals 14 residues. V gave up 3 bases and J gave up 7 bases, with 16 bases separating them. CDR3 protein: CSVDGERLANEQFF. Here the CDR3 DNA reads TGCAGCGTTGATGGGGAGCGGCTAGCGAATGAGCAGTTCTTC.

This clonotype has just a few counts. The CDR3 nucleotides are TGTGCCAGCAGTAAGACCGGGACAGGGAACGAGCAGTACTTC. The encoded protein is CASSKTGTGNEQYF. The rearrangement links TRBV6-1 to TRBJ2-7; 9 positions match TRBD1. Trimming removed 5 bases from V and 5 bases from J; junction bases left unmatched: 7. CDR1 and CDR2 (germline): MNHNS, SASEGT. The CDR3 has 14 residues.

The chain joins TRBV29-1 to TRBJ2-3, with 12 bases that match TRBD1. CDR3 length: 14 amino acids. From germline, CDR1 is SQVTM and CDR2 ANQGSEA. V shed 6 bases and J 5 bases; nucleotides not matched to a gene: 6. The CDR3 loop reads CSVRDRGLIDTQYF. Here the CDR3 DNA reads TGCAGCGTCCGGGACAGGGGGCTGATAGATACGCAGTATTTT.

This clonotype has a handful of counts. This chain joins TRBV12-3 or TRBV12-4 and TRBJ2-7, with D uncertain. Trimming removed 1 base from V and 4 bases from J, with 8 bases in between. This CDR3 comprises 13 residues. CDR3 sequence (DNA): TGTGCCAGCAGTTTAGACCAGCGTTACGAGCAGTACTTC. Translation gives CASSLDQRYEQYF.

This clonotype has more than one count but fewer than ten. The J gene is TRBJ1-1, the V gene TRBV6-2 or TRBV6-3; TRBD1 might be the D (6 bases). Deletions cut 6 bases from V and 4 bases from J, with 12 bases between. This CDR3 has 13 residues. Germline V lookup: CDR1 MNHEY, CDR2 SVGEGT. Here the CDR3 reads CASRQGQVTEAFF. CDR3 DNA: TGTGCCAGCAGACAGGGACAAGTCACTGAAGCTTTCTTT.

This clonotype was recorded once. The V call is TRBV20-1, the J call TRBJ2-7, with 8 bases that match TRBD1. Germline V gene data show CDR1 as DFQATT and CDR2 as SNEGSKA (reference sequence). V was clipped by 3 bases and J by 5 bases; unmatched bases: 9. This CDR3 has 14 residues. For the CDR3, the DNA is TGCAGTGCTAGTAGGGCAGGGGGCATGGACGAGCAGTACTTC. It is translated as CSASRAGGMDEQYF.

At least ten counts were recorded for this clonotype. The J gene is TRBJ2-3, the V gene TRBV7-2; maybe TRBD2 (6 bases). Trimming pared 0 bases from V and 0 bases from J, leaving 10 bases between. The CDR3 loop spans 16 amino acids. The V gene's germline CDR1 is SGHTA and CDR2 FQGNSA. The CDR3 DNA is TGTGCCAGCAGCTTAGCTCGTGCGGGGAGCACAGATACGCAGTATTTT. Residues: CASSLARAGSTDTQYF.

This clonotype was counted many times. The chain links TRBV11-2 to TRBJ2-2, with 11 bases matching TRBD1. This CDR3 has 15 amino acids. The junction had 2 bases not matched to a gene; V was cut back by 6 bases and J by 2 bases. CDR1 and CDR2 from the germline V gene are SGHAT and FQNNGV. CDR3 nucleotides: TGTGCCAGCAGGAGGACAGGGGGCAACACCGGGGAGCTGTTTTTT. Protein: CASRRTGGNTGELFF. Using reference TRBV11-2 and TRBJ2-2 for the parts outside the CDR3, the full variable domain is EAGVAQSPRYKIIEKRQSVAFWCNPISGHATLYWYQQILGQGPKLLIQFQNNGVVDDSQLPKDRFSAERLKGVDSTLKIQPAKLEDSAVYLCASRRTGGNTGELFFGEGSRLTVL.

This clonotype was seen more than once but under ten times. The chain joins TRBV20-1 to TRBJ2-2; maybe TRBD2 (6 bases). Trimming removed 0 bases at V and 1 base at J, with 12 bases between. The CDR3 spans 16 residues. Germline loops: CDR1 DFQATT, CDR2 SNEGSKA (reference sequence). In DNA form, the CDR3 reads TGCAGTGCTAGAGATTTGCGGGGAGAGAACACCGGGGAGCTGTTTTTT. It yields the protein CSARDLRGENTGELFF.

The gene calls are TRBV6-5 and TRBJ2-7, with D possibly matching TRBD1 (5 bases). The CDR3 totals 11 residues. Germline CDR1 is MNHEY and CDR2 is SVGAGI. CDR3 nucleotide sequence: TGTGTGTCTGGACAACCCTACGAGCAGTACTTC. It translates to CVSGQPYEQYF.

This clonotype was observed a handful of times. The rearrangement links TRBV3-1 to TRBJ1-4; 7 bases line up with TRBD1. This CDR3 is built from 13 residues. Germline loops: CDR1 LGHDT, CDR2 YNNKEL (reference sequence). Trimming removed 7 bases from V and 7 bases from J; junction bases left unmatched: 6. The CDR3 region is CASKVPGGEKLFF. CDR3 nucleotides: TGTGCCAGCAAGGTGCCAGGGGGTGAAAAACTGTTTTTT.

In this sample, this clonotype turned up a few times. The chain links TRBV18 to TRBJ2-3, with unresolved D. V lost 2 bases and J 0 bases, leaving 6 bases between the germline ends. The CDR3 runs to 14 residues. Germline V CDR1 and CDR2: KGHSH, LQKENI. The CDR3, as DNA: TGTGCCAGCTCACCAACGCGGAGCACAGATACGCAGTATTTT. It specifies CASSPTRSTDTQYF. Based on the CDR3 plus reference TRBV18 and TRBJ2-3, the full variable domain is NAGVMQNPRHLVRRRGQEARLRCSPMKGHSHVYWYRQLPEEGLKFMVYLQKENIIDESGMPKERFSAEFPKEGPSILRIQQVVRGDSAAYFCASSPTRSTDTQYFGPGTRLTVL.

The J gene is TRBJ2-7, the V gene TRBV28; 9 bases are shared with TRBD1. The CDR3 sequence is 16 residues long. J was trimmed by 0 bases and V by 2 bases; bases with no gene match: 5. Germline V CDR1 and CDR2: MDHEN, SYDVKM. CDR3 region: CASSLTGGEPSYEQYF. CDR3 coding DNA: TGTGCCAGCAGTTTAACAGGGGGCGAACCCTCCTACGAGCAGTACTTC.